The sequence of this T cell receptor (beta chain) was determined in a study of cytomegalovirus exposure and HLA in healthy donors. Study details: The 95 to 150 validation repertoires used a platform that matched the one used for the roughly 650 first-cohort repertoires, as a later analysis reported.

As for this clone: Its antigen is not identified.

Study results and limitations: Specificity for CMV antigens was confirmed in vitro for a few of the CMV-associated chains.

Data came from immunoSEQ multiplex PCR; TCRdb stores just in-frame clones and leaves some out. The sample contains some 110,000 clones, about 94% of which appear only once. The germline V gene has CDR1 SGHRS and CDR2 YFSETQ. The CDR3 covers 17 residues. Germline trimming cut 0 bases from V and 2 bases from J; bases unmatched to any gene: 6. The donors belonged to the roughly 110-subject validation cohort, separate from the approximately 700-subject first cohort. The receptor was derived from a woman aged 18-29 years in good health and CMV-seronegative. The V gene is TRBV5-1, the J gene TRBJ1-3; TRBD1 aligns across 9 bases. Sequencing used PBMCs. DNA of the CDR3: TGCGCCAGCAGCTTGGGGGGACAGGGCCCTCCTGGAAACACCATATATTTT. Amino acid sequence: CASSLGGQGPPGNTIYF.